This T cell receptor (beta chain) was sequenced in a study of a mutant IDH1 vaccine in newly diagnosed glioma. Study in general: In weeks 1, 3, 5, 7, 11, 15, 19 and 23, patients were immunized, eight times in all. The first vaccination came 4-6 weeks after radiotherapy alone, or with temozolomide cycles. Beforehand, treatment had been radiotherapy, temozolomide, or both; the majority received both.

Study-level findings and limits: Vaccine-induced immune responses were detected in over 90% of patients.

Regarding time point: week 5, during vaccination. The study gave 300 ug of mutant IDH1 20-mer peptide per vaccine dose, with topical imiquimod. Assay: immunoSEQ multiplex PCR; the TCRdb copy retains only in-frame clones and omits some. The profile covers about 83,000 clones, with 90% to 95% appearing a single time and 0.55% to 0.65% taken by the ten largest. This CDR3 is built from 15 residues. Germline V CDR1 and CDR2: MNHEY, SVGAGI. The V end lost 3 bases, the J end lost 9 bases, and 15 bases lay between the germline ends. Details on this clone: The antigen is not known.

V and J are TRBV6-5 and TRBJ1-6; D might be TRBD1 (5 bases). This receptor was obtained from a woman aged 50 to 60 with glioma. This specimen was PBMCs, taken from a glioma patient whose treatment included an IDH1 peptide vaccine. CDR3 residues: CASSYHEVRGSPLHF. The CDR3 nucleotides are TGTGCCAGCAGTTATCATGAAGTAAGGGGTTCACCCCTCCACTTT.